The clone carrying this TCR beta chain was counted a few times. As yet, its antigen is unknown. Germline and junction disagree at one end, which may indicate a read error. The library protocol tagged individual cDNA molecules with unique molecular identifiers. TCRdb reprocessed the 5' RACE reads via MiXCR and lists one record per CDR3 protein. The top ten hold about 16% of the sample, which has 30,000 to 40,000 distinct CDR3 sequences, about 5% seen once. This record belongs to a study of early T cells in non-severe SARS-CoV-2 infection. Across the study: Unsorted whole-blood RNA was sequenced in bulk, leaving chains unpaired. General observations from the study: Anti-spike CD8 responses were favored by VDJdb matching, which missed private and CD4 specificities.

The CDR3 spans 16 residues. CDR1 and CDR2 (germline): MNHEY, SVGEGT. Sequencing was performed on whole blood. This chain uses TRBV6-2 or TRBV6-3 with TRBJ1-1, with D perhaps matching TRBD1 (5 bases). The receptor was isolated from an adult who was a healthcare worker with PCR-confirmed SARS-CoV-2 infection or an uninfected control (not recorded which). CDR3 nucleotide sequence: TGTGCCAGCAGAATATTACTGCCAGGGAGGAACACTGAAGCATTCTTT. It is translated as CASRILLPGRNTEAFF.